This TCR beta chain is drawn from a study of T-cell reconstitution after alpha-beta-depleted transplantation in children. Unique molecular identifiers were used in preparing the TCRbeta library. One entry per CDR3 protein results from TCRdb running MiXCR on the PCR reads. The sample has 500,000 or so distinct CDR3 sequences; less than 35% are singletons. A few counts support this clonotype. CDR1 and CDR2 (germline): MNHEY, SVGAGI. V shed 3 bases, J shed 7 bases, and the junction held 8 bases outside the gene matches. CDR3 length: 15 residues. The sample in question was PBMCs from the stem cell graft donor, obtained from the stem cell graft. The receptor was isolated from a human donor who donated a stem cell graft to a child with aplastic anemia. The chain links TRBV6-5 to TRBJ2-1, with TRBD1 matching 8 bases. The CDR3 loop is CASSYSGTGVNEQFF. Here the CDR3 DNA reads TGTGCCAGCAGTTATTCCGGGACAGGAGTGAATGAGCAGTTCTTC.